The 15 T cell receptor beta chains below all came from one sample that was sequenced in a study of shared clonotypes between healthy human individuals. Sequencing was performed with immunoSEQ multiplex PCR; in TCRdb, only in-frame clones are kept and a portion is missing. The top ten hold under 30% of the sample, which has about 120,000 clones, around two thirds seen once. The sample was memory CD8+ T cells sorted from blood. Subset specified: CD45RO+ cells pooled with CCR7-negative TemRA cells. The source is a woman in her thirties in good health.

The sample holds a few counts of this clone. V usage is TRBV7-6 and J usage is TRBJ1-3, with D unresolved. In germline, CDR1 is SGHVS, CDR2 FNYEAQ. This CDR3 contains 14 residues. V lost 2 bases, J lost 8 bases, and 13 bases lay in between. In DNA, the CDR3 is TGTGCCAGCAGCTTAATCGGCGAATCCCACACCATATATTTT. As protein: CASSLIGESHTIYF.

J is TRBJ2-7 and V is TRBV5-8; the D gene is possibly TRBD2 (5 bases). V was clipped by 4 bases and J by 3 bases, with 14 bases between them. This CDR3 region has 14 residues. Germline lookup yields CDR1 SGHTS and CDR2 YDEGEE. The CDR3, as DNA: TGTGCCAGCAGCATGGCCGGGGAGAACTACGAGCAGTACTTC. Protein: CASSMAGENYEQYF.

V usage is TRBV28 and J usage is TRBJ1-5; D is unresolved. The CDR3 covers 13 residues. From germline, CDR1 is MDHEN and CDR2 SYDVKM. The germline V and J ends were trimmed by 6 bases and 3 bases, with 9 bases remaining between them. The DNA for the CDR3 is TGTGCCAGCAGCCCAGGCCCCAATCAGCCCCAGCATTTT. This translates into CASSPGPNQPQHF.

For the CDR3, the DNA is TGTGCTAGTGGTCCGCCGCGGACTTACAATGAGCAGTTCTTC. This gives the protein CASGPPRTYNEQFF. The rearrangement joins TRBV12-5 to TRBJ2-1, with D possibly being TRBD2 (5 bases). With 5 bases removed from V and 4 bases from J, the gap between germline ends came to 12 bases. Germline CDR1 is LGHNT and CDR2 is FRNRAP. The CDR3 runs to 14 residues.

The chain couples TRBV5-1 to TRBJ2-1, with TRBD2 identical over 7 bases. Germline V lookup: CDR1 SGHRS, CDR2 YFSETQ. With 3 bases clipped from V and 5 bases from J, the junction kept 17 bases outside the gene matches. The CDR3 spans 18 residues. The CDR3 sequence is CASSSGLARASGHNEQFF. CDR3 sequence (DNA): TGCGCCAGCAGCTCAGGTCTTGCGCGGGCTAGCGGTCACAATGAGCAGTTCTTC.

V usage is TRBV28 and J usage is TRBJ2-2; 11 bases fit TRBD1. V was pared by 6 bases and J by 4 bases, with 10 bases of the junction left unmatched. CDR3 length: 17 amino acids. Per the germline V gene, CDR1 is MDHEN and CDR2 is SYDVKM. This CDR3 is CASRPDRTGGRTGELFF. DNA for the CDR3: TGTGCCAGCAGACCCGACCGGACAGGGGGCCGCACCGGGGAGCTGTTTTTT.

Here the CDR3 reads CSVEDTGAGHRYTQYF. The CDR3 coding sequence is TGCAGCGTTGAAGATACAGGGGCCGGCCACAGATACACGCAGTATTTT. The V and J genes are TRBV29-1 and TRBJ2-3; TRBD1 matches at 7 bases. Germline CDR1 is SQVTM and CDR2 is ANQGSEA. The CDR3 sequence is 16 residues long. J lost 9 bases, V lost 0 bases, and 15 bases had no gene match.

The chain has TRBV9 and TRBJ1-3, with D possibly matching TRBD1 (5 bases). Trimming stripped 4 bases from V and 5 bases from J, with 16 bases between. The CDR3 length is 15 residues. Germline V lookup: CDR1 SGDLS, CDR2 YYNGEE. DNA of the CDR3: TGTGCCAGCAGCCCACCGGGGCTTAATAGAAACACCATATATTTT. It is translated as CASSPPGLNRNTIYF.

The chain recombines TRBV28 with TRBJ2-7, with TRBD2 as a possible D gene (5 bases). The CDR3 is 16 amino acids. CDR1 is MDHEN and CDR2 is SYDVKM in the germline V gene. V was pared by 6 bases and J by 0 bases, with 18 bases between. The CDR3, as DNA: TGTGCCAGCAGCCCCCTTCCTAGCAGACTCTCCTACGAGCAGTACTTC. This sequence encodes CASSPLPSRLSYEQYF. The complete variable domain, with remaining parts taken from reference TRBV28 and TRBJ2-7, reads DVKVTQSSRYLVKRTGEKVFLECVQDMDHENMFWYRQDPGLGLRLIYFSYDVKMKEKGDIPEGYSVSREKKERFSLILESASTNQTSMYLCASSPLPSRLSYEQYFGPGTRLTVT.

The V gene is TRBV27, the J gene TRBJ2-7, with TRBD2 identical over 8 bases. The V segment lost 3 bases and the J segment 6 bases; nucleotides outside the gene matches: 7. CDR1 is MNHEY and CDR2 is SMNVEV in the germline V gene (reference sequence). CDR3 size: 14 residues. CDR3 DNA: TGTGCCAGCAGTTTCGGGACTAGAGGTCTCGAGCAGTACTTC. Encoded protein: CASSFGTRGLEQYF.

The genes are TRBV20-1 and TRBJ2-7; the D is unclear. The CDR3 has 11 residues. V was cut by 2 bases and J by 2 bases, with 4 bases left in between. CDR1 is DFQATT, CDR2 SNEGSKA, per germline (reference sequence). The CDR3: CSARQTYEQYF. CDR3 sequence (DNA): TGCAGTGCTAGACAAACCTACGAGCAGTACTTC.

The gene calls are TRBV6-4 and TRBJ2-3; no clear D gene. Germline V gives CDR1 MRHNA, CDR2 SNTAGT. The CDR3 sequence is 13 residues long. Deletions cut 3 bases from V and 2 bases from J, with 6 bases between. DNA for the CDR3: TGTGCCAGCAGTGAAAGCGCCACAGATACGCAGTATTTT. This sequence encodes CASSESATDTQYF.

The genes are TRBV11-2 and TRBJ2-3; tentatively, D is TRBD2 (5 bases). V lost 6 bases and J lost 2, with 15 bases in between. Germline CDR1 and CDR2: SGHAT and FQNNGV. CDR3 length equals 15 residues. The CDR3 is CASSRDYLATDTQYF. DNA of the CDR3: TGTGCCAGCAGTCGAGACTACCTAGCCACAGATACGCAGTATTTT.

The chain links TRBV6-6 to TRBJ2-7; tentative D call: TRBD2 (5 bases). The CDR3 totals 16 residues. V lost 0 bases and J lost 0, with 12 bases in between. CDR1 is MNHNY, CDR2 SVGAGI, per germline (reference sequence). CDR3 bases: TGTGCCAGCAGTTACTCGTTGCGGGCGAGCTCCTACGAGCAGTACTTC. Protein product: CASSYSLRASSYEQYF.

This clone was detected a few times. Other nucleotide sequences from this sample produce the same CDR3. V usage is TRBV7-9 and J usage is TRBJ2-1, with D possibly called TRBD1 or TRBD2 (6 bases each). The CDR3 extends over 16 amino acids. V gave up 5 bases and J gave up 3 bases, with 17 bases separating them. Germline-derived CDR1 and CDR2 are SEHNR and FQNEAQ (reference sequence). CDR3: CASSPRGGSGYNEQFF. In DNA, the CDR3 is TGTGCCAGCAGCCCCCGAGGGGGTAGCGGCTACAATGAGCAGTTCTTC.